This TCR beta chain was sequenced in a study of T cell repertoires in cytomegalovirus infection (dated by TCRdb to between 2017 and 2020). Background on the whole study: Peptide stimulations targeted recently identified HLA-C-restricted CMV epitopes, whose presentation resists viral immunomodulation, together with well-studied HLA-B-restricted epitopes. The HLA type of each donor mattered for the analysis, because public TCR beta signatures pointed to carriage of CMV infection along with the matching HLA type. Broad study findings and their caveats: The ex vivo response was dominated by HLA-C-restricted CMV-specific TCR beta clonotypes, and the single most frequent clonotype in two of eight donors was supplied by these HLA-C-restricted clonotypes. Carriers of CMV infection plus the relevant HLA type were discriminated by the cumulative frequency of public TCR beta family members in the study cohort and in an independent roughly 380-donor cohort.

TCRdb records Illumina HiSeq 1500 as the sequencer. Clones were called with MiXCR by TCRdb after fastp trimmed the public reads at Q25, and only in-frame beta chains were retained. CDR3 protein sequences are deduplicated, and each keeps its most common genes and DNA. The sample table shows roughly 110,000 distinct CDR3 sequences, and about 33% are seen once. Around two fifths of the sample is taken by the ten largest. Spanning cysteine to phenylalanine, the CDR3 consists of 15 amino acids. The kept DNA is CDR3 alone, 45 bases in frame from the first base. CDR1 and CDR2 (DFQATT, SNEGSKA) derive from the germline V gene (reference sequence). V is trimmed back by 0 bases and J by 6 bases, and the junction contains 9 bases that no gene match accounts for. In this sample, this clonotype turned up many times. Which antigen it targets is not known. Base qualities are missing; no much larger clone stands one base away.

The treatment or condition label on this specimen signifies: in vitro stimulation with specific CMV peptide epitopes to enrich CMV-specific T cells. This clonotype originated in a human donor in good health (CMV status not recorded). Some clones in this sample may be carry-over from other donors' samples. Recombination connected TRBV20-1 to TRBJ2-7; TRBD2 matches 9 bases in the middle. The starting material was CD8+ T cells from cultured PBMCs, obtained from culture after CMV antigen stimulation. The nucleotide sequence reads as follows: TGCAGTGCTAGAGATCTGCGCGGGGGGGCCCGCGAGCAGTACTTC. Its product reads: CSARDLRGGAREQYF.